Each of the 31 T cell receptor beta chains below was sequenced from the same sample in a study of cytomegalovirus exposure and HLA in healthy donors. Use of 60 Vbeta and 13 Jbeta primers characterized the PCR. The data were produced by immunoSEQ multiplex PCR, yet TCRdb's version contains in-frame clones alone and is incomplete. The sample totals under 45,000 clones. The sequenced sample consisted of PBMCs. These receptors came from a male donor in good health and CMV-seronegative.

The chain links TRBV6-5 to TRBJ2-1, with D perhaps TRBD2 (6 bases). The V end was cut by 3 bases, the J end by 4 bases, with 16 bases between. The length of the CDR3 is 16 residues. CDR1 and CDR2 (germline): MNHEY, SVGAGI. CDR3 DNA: TGTGCCAGCAGTTATGAGGCGGGACTTACGTACAATGAGCAGTTCTTC. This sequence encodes CASSYEAGLTYNEQFF.

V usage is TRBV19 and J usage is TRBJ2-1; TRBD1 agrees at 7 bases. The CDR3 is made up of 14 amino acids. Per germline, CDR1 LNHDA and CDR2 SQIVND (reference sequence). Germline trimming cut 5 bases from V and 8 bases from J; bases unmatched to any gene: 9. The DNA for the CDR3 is TGTGCCAGTAGTTCGAGGGGGCCTATCCATGAGCAGTTCTTC. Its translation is CASSSRGPIHEQFF.

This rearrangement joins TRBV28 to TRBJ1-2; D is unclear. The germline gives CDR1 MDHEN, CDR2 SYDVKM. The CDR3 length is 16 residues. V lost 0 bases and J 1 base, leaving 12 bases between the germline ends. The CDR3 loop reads CASSLWFAAGNYGYTF. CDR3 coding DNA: TGTGCCAGCAGTTTATGGTTTGCAGCGGGTAACTATGGCTACACCTTC.

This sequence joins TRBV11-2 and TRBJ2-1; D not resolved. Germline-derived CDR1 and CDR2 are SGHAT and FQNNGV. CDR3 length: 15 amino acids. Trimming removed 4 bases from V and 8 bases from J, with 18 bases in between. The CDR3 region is CASSSLGLVSHEQFF. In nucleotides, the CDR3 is TGTGCCAGCAGCTCCCTCGGTCTAGTATCGCATGAGCAGTTCTTC.

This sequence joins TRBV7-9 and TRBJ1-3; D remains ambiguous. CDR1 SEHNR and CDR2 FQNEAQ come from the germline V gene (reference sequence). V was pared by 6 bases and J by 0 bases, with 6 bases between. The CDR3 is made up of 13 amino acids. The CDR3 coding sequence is TGTGCCAGCAGGAGGGTCTCTGGAAACACCATATATTTT. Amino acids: CASRRVSGNTIYF.

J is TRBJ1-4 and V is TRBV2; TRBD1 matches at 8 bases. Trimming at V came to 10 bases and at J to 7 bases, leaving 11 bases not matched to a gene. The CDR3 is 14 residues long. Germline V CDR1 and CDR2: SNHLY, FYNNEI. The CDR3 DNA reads TGTGCCACCTACTCAGGGGGCCGGAGTGAAAAACTGTTTTTT. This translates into CATYSGGRSEKLFF.

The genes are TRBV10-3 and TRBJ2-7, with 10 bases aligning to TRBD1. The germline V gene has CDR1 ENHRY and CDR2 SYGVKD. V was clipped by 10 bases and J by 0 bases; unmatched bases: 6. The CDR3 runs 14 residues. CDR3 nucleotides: TGTGCCACCTCCGGGACAGGGGTCTCCTACGAGCAGTACTTC. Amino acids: CATSGTGVSYEQYF.

As DNA, the CDR3 is TGTGCCAGCAGTGCTGGACTAGCGGGGGGGCCGTACAATGAGCAGTTCTTC. Encoded protein: CASSAGLAGGPYNEQFF. V is TRBV6-1 and J is TRBJ2-1; TRBD2 aligns across 15 bases. CDR1 is MNHNS and CDR2 is SASEGT in the germline V gene. Trimming took 4 bases from V and 4 from J; bases not matched to a gene: 5. The CDR3 is 17 amino acids.

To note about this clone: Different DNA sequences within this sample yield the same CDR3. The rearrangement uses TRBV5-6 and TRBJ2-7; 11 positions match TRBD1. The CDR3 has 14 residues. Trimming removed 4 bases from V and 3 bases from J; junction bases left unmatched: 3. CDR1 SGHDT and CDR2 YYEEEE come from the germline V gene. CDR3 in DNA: TGTGCCAGCAGCCCCGGGACAGGGGGCTACGAGCAGTACTTC. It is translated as CASSPGTGGYEQYF.

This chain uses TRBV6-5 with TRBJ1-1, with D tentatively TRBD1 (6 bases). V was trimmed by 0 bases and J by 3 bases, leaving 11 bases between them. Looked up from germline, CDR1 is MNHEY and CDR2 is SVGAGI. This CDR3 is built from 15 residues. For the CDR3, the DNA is TGTGCCAGCAGTTACTCTAGGGGGAGGGACACTGAAGCTTTCTTT. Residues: CASSYSRGRDTEAFF.

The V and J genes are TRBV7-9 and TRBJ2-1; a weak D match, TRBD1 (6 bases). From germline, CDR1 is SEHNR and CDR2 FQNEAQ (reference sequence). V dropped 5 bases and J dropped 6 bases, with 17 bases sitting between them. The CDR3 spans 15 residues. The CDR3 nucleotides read TGTGCCAGCAGCCTTTCCCCAGGGGCTCTCAATGAGCAGTTCTTC. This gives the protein CASSLSPGALNEQFF. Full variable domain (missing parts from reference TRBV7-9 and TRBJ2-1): DTGVSQNPRHKITKRGQNVTFRCDPISEHNRLYWYRQTLGQGPEFLTYFQNEAQLEKSRLLSDRFSAERPKGSFSTLEIQRTEQGDSAMYLCASSLSPGALNEQFFGPGTRLTVL.

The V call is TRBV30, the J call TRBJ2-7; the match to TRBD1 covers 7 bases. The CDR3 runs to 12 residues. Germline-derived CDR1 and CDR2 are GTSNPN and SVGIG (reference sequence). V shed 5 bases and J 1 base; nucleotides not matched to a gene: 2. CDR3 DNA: TGTGCCTGGGGGGGACAGTCCTACGAGCAGTACTTC. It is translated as CAWGGQSYEQYF.

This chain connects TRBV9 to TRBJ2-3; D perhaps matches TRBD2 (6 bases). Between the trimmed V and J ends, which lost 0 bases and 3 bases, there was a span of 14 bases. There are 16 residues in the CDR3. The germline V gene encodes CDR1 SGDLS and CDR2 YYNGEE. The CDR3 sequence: CASSVVGRIETDTQYF. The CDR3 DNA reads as TGTGCCAGCAGCGTAGTAGGGAGGATAGAAACAGATACGCAGTATTTT.

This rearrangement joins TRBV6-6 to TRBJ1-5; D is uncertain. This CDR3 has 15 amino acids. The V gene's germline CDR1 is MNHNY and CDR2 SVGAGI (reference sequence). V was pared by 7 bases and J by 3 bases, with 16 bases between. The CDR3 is CASTDPSSANQPQHF. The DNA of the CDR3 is TGTGCCAGCACCGACCCGAGCAGCGCCAATCAGCCCCAGCATTTT.

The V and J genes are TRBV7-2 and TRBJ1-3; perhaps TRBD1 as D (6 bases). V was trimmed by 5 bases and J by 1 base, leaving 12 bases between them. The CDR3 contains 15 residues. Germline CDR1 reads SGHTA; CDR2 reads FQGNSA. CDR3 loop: CASSPNRASGNTIYF. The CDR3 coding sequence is TGTGCCAGCAGCCCAAACAGGGCGTCTGGAAACACCATATATTTT.

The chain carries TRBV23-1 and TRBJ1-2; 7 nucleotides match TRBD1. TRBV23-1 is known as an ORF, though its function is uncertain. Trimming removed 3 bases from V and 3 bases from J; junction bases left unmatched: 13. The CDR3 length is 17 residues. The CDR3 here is CASSHLNRDRDDYGYTF. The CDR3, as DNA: TGCGCCAGCAGTCACCTAAATCGTGACAGGGATGACTATGGCTACACCTTC.

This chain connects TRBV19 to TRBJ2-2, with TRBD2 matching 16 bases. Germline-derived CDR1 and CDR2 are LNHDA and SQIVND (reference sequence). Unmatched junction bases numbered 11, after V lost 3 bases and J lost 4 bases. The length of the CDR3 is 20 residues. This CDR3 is CASSIYPGLAGGHGTGELFF. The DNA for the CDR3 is TGTGCCAGTAGTATTTACCCGGGACTAGCGGGGGGGCACGGCACCGGGGAGCTGTTTTTT.

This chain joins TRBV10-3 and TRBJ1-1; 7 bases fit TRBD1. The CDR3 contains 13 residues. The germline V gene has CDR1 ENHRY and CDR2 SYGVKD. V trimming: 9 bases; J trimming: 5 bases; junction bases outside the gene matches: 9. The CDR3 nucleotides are TGTGCCATTGGACAGGACGGTGGGACTGAAGCTTTCTTT. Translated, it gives CAIGQDGGTEAFF.

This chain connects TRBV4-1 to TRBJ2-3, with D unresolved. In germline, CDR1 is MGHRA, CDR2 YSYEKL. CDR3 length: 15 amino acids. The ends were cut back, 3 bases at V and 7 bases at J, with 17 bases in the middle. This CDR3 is CASSQVGTRTNTQYF. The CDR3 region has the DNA TGCGCCAGCAGCCAGGTGGGCACCCGAACGAATACGCAGTATTTT.

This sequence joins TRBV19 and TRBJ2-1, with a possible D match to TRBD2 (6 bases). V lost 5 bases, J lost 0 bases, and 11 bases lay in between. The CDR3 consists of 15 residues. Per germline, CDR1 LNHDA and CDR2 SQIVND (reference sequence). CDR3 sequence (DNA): TGTGCCAGTAGTCCCTTAGCGGTCTCCTACAATGAGCAGTTCTTC. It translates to CASSPLAVSYNEQFF.

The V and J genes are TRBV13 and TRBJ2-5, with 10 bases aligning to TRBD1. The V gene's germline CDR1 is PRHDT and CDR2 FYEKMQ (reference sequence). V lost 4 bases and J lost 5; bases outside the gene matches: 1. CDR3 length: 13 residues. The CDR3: CASSSDRGETQYF. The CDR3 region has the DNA TGTGCCAGCAGCTCGGACAGGGGGGAGACCCAGTACTTC.

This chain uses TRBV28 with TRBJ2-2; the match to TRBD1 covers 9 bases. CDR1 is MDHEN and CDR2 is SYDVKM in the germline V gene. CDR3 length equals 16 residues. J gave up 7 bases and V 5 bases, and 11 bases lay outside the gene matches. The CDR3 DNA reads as TGTGCCAGCAGTGTACCCGGGACAGGGTTCTTCGGGGAGCTGTTTTTT. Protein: CASSVPGTGFFGELFF.

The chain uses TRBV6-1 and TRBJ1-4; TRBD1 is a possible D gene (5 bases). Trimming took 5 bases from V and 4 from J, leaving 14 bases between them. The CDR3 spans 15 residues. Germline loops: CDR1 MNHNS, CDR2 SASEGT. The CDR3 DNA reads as TGTGCCAGCAGTCGAGGACATTCGGGTAATGAAAAACTGTTTTTT. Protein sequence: CASSRGHSGNEKLFF.

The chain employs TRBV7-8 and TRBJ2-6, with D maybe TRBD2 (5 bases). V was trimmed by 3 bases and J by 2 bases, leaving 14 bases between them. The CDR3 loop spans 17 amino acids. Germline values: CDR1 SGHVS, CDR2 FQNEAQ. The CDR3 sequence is CASSFPGKAPGANVLTF. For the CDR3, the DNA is TGTGCCAGCAGCTTTCCCGGGAAAGCACCTGGGGCCAACGTCCTGACTTTC.

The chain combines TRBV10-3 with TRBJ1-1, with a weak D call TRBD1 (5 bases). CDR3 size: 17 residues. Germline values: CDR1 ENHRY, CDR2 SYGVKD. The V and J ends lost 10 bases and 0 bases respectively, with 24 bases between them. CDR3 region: CATTNRIQTSMNTEAFF. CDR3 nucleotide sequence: TGTGCCACAACCAACAGGATTCAGACCTCCATGAACACTGAAGCTTTCTTT.

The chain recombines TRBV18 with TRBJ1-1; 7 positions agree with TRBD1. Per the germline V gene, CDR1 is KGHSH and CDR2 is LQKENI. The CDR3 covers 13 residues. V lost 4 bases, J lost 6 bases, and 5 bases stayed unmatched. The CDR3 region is CASSLGQVSEAFF. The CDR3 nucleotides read TGTGCCAGCTCACTAGGACAGGTATCTGAAGCTTTCTTT.

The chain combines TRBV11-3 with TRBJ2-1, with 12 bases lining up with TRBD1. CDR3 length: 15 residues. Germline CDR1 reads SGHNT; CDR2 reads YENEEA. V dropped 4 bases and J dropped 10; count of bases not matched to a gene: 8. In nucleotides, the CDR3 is TGTGCCAGCAGCTCCCGGGACAGGGGGCTTGGGGAGCAGTTCTTC. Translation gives CASSSRDRGLGEQFF.

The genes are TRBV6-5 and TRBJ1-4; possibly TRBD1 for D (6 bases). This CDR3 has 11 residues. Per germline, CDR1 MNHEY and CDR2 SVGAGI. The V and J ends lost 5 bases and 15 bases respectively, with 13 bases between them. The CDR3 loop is CASSQGQNLFF. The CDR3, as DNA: TGTGCCAGCAGTCAGGGGCAGAACTTGTTTTTT.

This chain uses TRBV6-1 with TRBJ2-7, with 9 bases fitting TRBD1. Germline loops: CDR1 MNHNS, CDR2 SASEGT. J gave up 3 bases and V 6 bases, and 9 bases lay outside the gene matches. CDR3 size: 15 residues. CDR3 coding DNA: TGTGCCAGCAGGGAATCCGGGACAGGGAACTACGAGCAGTACTTC. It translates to CASRESGTGNYEQYF.

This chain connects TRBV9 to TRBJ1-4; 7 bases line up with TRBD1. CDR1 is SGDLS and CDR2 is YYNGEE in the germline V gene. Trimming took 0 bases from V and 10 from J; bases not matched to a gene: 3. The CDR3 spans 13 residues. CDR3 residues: CASSVGRQGKLFF. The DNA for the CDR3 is TGTGCCAGCAGCGTAGGGAGACAGGGAAAACTGTTTTTT.

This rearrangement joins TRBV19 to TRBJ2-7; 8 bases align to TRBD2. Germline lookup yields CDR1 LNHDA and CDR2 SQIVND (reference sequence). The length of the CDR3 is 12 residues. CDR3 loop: CATAGDAYEQYF. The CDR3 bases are TGTGCTACAGCGGGGGACGCCTACGAGCAGTACTTC.